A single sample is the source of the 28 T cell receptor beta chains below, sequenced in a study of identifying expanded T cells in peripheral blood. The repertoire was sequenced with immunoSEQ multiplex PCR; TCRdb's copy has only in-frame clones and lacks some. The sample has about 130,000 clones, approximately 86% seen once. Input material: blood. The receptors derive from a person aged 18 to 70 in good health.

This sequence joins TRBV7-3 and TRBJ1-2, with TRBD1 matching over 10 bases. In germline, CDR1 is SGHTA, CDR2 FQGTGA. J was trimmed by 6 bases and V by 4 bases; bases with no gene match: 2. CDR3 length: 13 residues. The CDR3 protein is CASSWDRGDGYTF. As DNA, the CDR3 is TGTGCCAGCAGCTGGGACAGGGGAGATGGCTACACCTTC. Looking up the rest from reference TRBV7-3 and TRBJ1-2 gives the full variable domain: GAGVSQTPSNKVTEKGKYVELRCDPISGHTALYWYRQSLGQGPEFLIYFQGTGAADDSGLPNDRFFAVRPEGSVSTLKIQRTERGDSAVYLCASSWDRGDGYTFGSGTRLTVV.

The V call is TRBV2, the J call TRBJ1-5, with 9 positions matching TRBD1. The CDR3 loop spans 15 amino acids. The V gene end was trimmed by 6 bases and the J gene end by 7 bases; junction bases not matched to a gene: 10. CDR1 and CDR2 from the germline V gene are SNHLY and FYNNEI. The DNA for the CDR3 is TGTGCCAGCAGCCGAGAACAGGGGGCACAGCAGCCCCAGCATTTT. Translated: CASSREQGAQQPQHF.

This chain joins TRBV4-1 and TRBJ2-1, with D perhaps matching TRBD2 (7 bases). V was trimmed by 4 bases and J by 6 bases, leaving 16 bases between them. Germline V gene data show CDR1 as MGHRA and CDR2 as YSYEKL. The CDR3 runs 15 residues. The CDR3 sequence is CASSPLREGVNEQFF. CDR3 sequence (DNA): TGCGCCAGCAGCCCCCTCAGGGAGGGGGTCAATGAGCAGTTCTTC.

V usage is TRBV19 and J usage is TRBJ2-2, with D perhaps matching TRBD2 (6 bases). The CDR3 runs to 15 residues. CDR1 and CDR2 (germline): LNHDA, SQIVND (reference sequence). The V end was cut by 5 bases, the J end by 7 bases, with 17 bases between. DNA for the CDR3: TGTGCCAGTAGTGTGGGTCTAGCGATGGGCGGGGAGCTGTTTTTT. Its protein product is CASSVGLAMGGELFF.

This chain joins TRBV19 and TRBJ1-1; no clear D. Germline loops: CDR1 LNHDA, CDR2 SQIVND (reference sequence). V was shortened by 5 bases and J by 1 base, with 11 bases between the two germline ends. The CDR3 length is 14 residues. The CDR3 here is CASSAPGPNTEAFF. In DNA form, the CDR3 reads TGTGCCAGTAGTGCACCGGGTCCGAACACTGAAGCTTTCTTT.

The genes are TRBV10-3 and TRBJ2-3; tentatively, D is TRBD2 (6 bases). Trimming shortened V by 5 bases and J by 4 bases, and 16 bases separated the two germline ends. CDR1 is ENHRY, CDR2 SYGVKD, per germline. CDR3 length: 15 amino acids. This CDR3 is CAISLRGRGSDTQYF. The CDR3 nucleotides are TGTGCCATCAGTTTACGGGGTCGGGGGTCAGATACGCAGTATTTT.

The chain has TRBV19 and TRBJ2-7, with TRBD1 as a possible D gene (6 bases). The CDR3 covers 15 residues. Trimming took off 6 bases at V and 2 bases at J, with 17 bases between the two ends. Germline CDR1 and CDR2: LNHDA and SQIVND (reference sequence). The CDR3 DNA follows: TGTGCCAGTAGGATTAGGGGGACAAGCCCCTACGAGCAGTACTTC. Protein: CASRIRGTSPYEQYF.

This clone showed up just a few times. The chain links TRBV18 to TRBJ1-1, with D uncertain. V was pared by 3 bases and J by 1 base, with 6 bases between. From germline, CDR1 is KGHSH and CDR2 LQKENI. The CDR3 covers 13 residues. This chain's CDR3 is CASSPAANTEAFF. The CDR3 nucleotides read TGTGCCAGCTCACCGGCAGCGAACACTGAAGCTTTCTTT.

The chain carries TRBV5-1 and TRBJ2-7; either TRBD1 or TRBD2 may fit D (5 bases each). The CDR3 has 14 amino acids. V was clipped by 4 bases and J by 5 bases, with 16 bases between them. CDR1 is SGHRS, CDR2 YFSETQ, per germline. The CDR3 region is CASSPGTQRDEQYF. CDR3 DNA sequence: TGCGCCAGCAGCCCGGGGACCCAACGGGACGAGCAGTACTTC.

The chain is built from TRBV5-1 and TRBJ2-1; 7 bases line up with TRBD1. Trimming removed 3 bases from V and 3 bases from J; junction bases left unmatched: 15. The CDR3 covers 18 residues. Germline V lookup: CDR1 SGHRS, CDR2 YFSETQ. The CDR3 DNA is TGCGCCAGCAGCTCAAGGGGGCCCCAACCAAACAACTACAATGAGCAGTTCTTC. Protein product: CASSSRGPQPNNYNEQFF.

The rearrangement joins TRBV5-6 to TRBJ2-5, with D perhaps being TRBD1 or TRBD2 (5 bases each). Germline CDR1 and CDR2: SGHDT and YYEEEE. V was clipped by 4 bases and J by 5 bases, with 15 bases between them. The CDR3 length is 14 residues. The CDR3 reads CASSRWGTGETQYF. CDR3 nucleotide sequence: TGTGCCAGCAGCCGGTGGGGCACGGGGGAGACCCAGTACTTC.

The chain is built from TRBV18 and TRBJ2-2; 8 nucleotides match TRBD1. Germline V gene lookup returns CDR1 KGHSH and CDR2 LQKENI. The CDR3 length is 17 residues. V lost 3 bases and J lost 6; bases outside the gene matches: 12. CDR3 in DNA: TGTGCCAGCTCACCTAGATATGGGACAGGTTCGGCCGGGGAGCTGTTTTTT. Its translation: CASSPRYGTGSAGELFF.

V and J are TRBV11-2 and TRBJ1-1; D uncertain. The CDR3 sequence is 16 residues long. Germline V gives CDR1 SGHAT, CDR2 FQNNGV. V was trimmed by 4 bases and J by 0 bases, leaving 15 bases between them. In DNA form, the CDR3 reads TGTGCCAGCAGCTCCTCGTCGTGGCTTATGAACACTGAAGCTTTCTTT. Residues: CASSSSSWLMNTEAFF.

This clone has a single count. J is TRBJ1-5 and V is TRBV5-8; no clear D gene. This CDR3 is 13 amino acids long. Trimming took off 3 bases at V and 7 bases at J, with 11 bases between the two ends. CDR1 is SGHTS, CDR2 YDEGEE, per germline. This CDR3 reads CASSSSVIQPQHF. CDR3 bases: TGTGCCAGCAGCTCAAGCGTGATCCAGCCCCAGCATTTT.

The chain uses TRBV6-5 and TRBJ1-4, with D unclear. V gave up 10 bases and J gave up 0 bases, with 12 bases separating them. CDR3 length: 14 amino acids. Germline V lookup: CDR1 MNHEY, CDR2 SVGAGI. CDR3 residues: CATRPRATNEKLFF. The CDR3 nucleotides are TGTGCCACCCGCCCCCGGGCAACTAATGAAAAACTGTTTTTT.

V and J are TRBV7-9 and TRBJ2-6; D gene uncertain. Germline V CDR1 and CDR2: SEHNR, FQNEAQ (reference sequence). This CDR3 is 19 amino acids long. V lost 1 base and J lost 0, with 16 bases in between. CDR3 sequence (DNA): TGTGCCAGCAGCTTAGGTCGCGAAGGCACCCTCTCTGGGGCCAACGTCCTGACTTTC. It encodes CASSLGREGTLSGANVLTF.

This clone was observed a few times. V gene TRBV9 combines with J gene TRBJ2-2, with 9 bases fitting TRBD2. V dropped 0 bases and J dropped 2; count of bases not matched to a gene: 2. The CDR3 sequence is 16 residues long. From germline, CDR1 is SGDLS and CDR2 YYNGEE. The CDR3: CASSVGLAGNTGELFF. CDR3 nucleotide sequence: TGTGCCAGCAGCGTAGGCCTAGCGGGAAACACCGGGGAGCTGTTTTTT.

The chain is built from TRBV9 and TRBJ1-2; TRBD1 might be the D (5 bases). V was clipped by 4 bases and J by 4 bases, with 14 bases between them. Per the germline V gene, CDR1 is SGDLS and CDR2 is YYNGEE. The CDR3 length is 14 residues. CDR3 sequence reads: CASSPIGARYGYTF. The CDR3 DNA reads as TGTGCCAGCAGCCCCATAGGGGCCCGCTATGGCTACACCTTC.

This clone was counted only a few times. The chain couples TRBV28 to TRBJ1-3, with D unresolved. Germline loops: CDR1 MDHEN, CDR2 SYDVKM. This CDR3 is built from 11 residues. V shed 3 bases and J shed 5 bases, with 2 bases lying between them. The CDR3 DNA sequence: TGTGCCAGCAGTTTTAGAAACACCATATATTTT. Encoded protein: CASSFRNTIYF.

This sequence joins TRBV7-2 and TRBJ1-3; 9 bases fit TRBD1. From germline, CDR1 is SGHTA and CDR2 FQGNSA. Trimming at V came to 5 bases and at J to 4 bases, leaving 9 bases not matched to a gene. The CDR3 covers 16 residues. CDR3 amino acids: CASSPVRGTGGNTIYF. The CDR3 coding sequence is TGTGCCAGCAGCCCAGTGAGGGGGACAGGGGGAAACACCATATATTTT. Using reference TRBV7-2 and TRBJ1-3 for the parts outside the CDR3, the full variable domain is GAGVSQSPSNKVTEKGKDVELRCDPISGHTALYWYRQSLGQGLEFLIYFQGNSAPDKSGLPSDRFSAERTGGSVSTLTIQRTQQEDSAVYLCASSPVRGTGGNTIYFGEGSWLTVV.

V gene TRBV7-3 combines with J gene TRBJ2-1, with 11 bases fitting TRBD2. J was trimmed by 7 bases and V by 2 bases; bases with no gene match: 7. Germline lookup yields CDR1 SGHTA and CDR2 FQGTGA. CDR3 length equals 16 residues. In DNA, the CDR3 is TGTGCCAGCAGCTTATCGGGACTAGCGGTATTGAATGAGCAGTTCTTC. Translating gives CASSLSGLAVLNEQFF.

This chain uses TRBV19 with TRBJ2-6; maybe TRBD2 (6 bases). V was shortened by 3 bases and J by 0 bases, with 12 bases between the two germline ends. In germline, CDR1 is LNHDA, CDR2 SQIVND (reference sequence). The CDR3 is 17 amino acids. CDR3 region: CASSISRDSSGANVLTF. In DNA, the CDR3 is TGTGCCAGTAGTATCTCCCGGGACTCCTCTGGGGCCAACGTCCTGACTTTC.

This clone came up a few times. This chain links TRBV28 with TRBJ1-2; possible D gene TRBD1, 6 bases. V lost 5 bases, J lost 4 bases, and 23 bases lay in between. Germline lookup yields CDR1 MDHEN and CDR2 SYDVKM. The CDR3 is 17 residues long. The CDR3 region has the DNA TGTGCCAGCAGTACTCAACCACCCGATACAGGGTTCTATGGCTACACCTTC. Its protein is CASSTQPPDTGFYGYTF.

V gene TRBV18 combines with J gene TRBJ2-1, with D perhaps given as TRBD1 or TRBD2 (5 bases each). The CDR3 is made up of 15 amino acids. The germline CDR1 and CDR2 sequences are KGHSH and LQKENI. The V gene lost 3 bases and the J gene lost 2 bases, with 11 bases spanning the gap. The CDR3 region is CASSPTRGPYNEQFF. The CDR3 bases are TGTGCCAGCTCACCTACGAGGGGCCCCTACAATGAGCAGTTCTTC.

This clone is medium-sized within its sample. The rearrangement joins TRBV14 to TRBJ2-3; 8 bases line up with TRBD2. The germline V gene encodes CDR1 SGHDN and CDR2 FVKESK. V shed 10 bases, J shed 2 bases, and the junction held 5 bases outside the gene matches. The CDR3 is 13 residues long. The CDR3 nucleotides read TGTGCCACGAAGCGGGAGAACACAGATACGCAGTATTTT. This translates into CATKRENTDTQYF.

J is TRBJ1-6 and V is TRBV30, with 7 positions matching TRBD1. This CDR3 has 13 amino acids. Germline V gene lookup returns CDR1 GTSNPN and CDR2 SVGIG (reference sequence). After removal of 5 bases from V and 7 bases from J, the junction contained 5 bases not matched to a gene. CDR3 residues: CAWGGQYNSPLHF. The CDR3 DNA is TGTGCCTGGGGGGGACAGTACAATTCACCCCTCCACTTT.

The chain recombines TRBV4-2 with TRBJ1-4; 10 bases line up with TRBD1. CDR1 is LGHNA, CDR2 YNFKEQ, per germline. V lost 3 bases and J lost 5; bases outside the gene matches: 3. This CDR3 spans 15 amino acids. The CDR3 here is CASSHPDRGNEKLFF. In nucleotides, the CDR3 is TGTGCCAGCAGCCACCCGGACAGGGGGAATGAAAAACTGTTTTTT.

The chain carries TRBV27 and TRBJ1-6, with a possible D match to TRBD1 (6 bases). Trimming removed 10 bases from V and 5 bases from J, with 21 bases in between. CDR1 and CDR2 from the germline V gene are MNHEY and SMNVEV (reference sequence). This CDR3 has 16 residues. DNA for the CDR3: TGTGCCACCTCTCGCCAGGACAGTGCTAATAATTCACCCCTCCACTTT. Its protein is CATSRQDSANNSPLHF.